Listed below are T cell receptor beta chains from one sample, sequenced in a study of T-cell memory formation after mild COVID-19. TCRdb ran MiXCR on the 5' RACE reads and lists one entry per CDR3 protein. The sample consists of tens of thousands of distinct CDR3 sequences, approximately 6.6% of them appearing once. The sample consisted of PBMCs or a T cell subset sorted from them (not recorded which). These receptors originate from a man younger than 35 who had mild COVID-19 (a few samples of this study predate the infection). Cell type and time point are not known. Both conserved end residues are part of each CDR3. Each record gives: V gene, D gene, J gene, clone size, CDR3 protein, CDR3 DNA. A D gene is named only where the DNA matches it firmly. Not all rows give a size; the values are once, few, many and, for expanded clones, a class.

>TRBV19|-|TRBJ1-6|many
CASSLTENSPLHF
TGTGCCAGTAGTCTCACGGAGAATTCACCCCTCCACTTT
>TRBV6-1|-|TRBJ1-4|-
CASKIPGARGEKLFF
TGTGCCAGCAAAATCCCCGGGGCCCGAGGTGAAAAACTGTTTTTT
>TRBV7-2|TRBD2|TRBJ2-2|many
CASSWTSTGELFF
TGTGCCAGCAGCTGGACTAGCACCGGGGAGCTGTTTTTT
>TRBV7-2|-|TRBJ2-3|few
CASSSPETDTQYF
TGTGCCAGCAGCAGCCCAGAGACAGATACGCAGTATTTT
>TRBV7-2|-|TRBJ1-1|-
CASSSTGFTEAFF
TGTGCCAGCAGCTCTACGGGTTTCACTGAAGCTTTCTTT
>TRBV7-2|-|TRBJ2-3|many
CASSSRDRNTDTQYF
TGTGCCAGCAGCTCAAGGGACCGAAACACAGATACGCAGTATTTT
>TRBV20-1|-|TRBJ2-1|many
CSASAGSSYNEQFF
TGCAGTGCTAGTGCGGGGAGCTCCTACAATGAGCAGTTCTTC
>TRBV5-1|-|TRBJ1-3|few
CASSPDTGNTIYF
TGCGCCAGCAGCCCGGACACGGGAAACACCATATATTTT
>TRBV2|-|TRBJ2-3|few
CASADPGDTQYF
TGTGCCAGCGCCGACCCGGGGGATACGCAGTATTTT
>TRBV4-1|TRBD1|TRBJ2-1|many
CASSHGQGGEQFF
TGCGCCAGCAGCCACGGACAGGGCGGTGAGCAGTTCTTC
>TRBV5-4|-|TRBJ2-1|many
CASSLVGGGYNEQFF
TGTGCCAGCAGCTTGGTTGGTGGGGGTTACAATGAGCAGTTCTTC
>TRBV7-9|-|TRBJ2-2|-
CASSPTPANTGELFF
TGTGCCAGCAGCCCCACCCCCGCGAACACCGGGGAGCTGTTTTTT
>TRBV19|-|TRBJ1-1|few
CASSKFRENTEAFF
TGTGCCAGTAGTAAATTCAGGGAGAACACTGAAGCTTTCTTT
>TRBV20-1|TRBD1|TRBJ1-5|once
CSARTGGGHQPQHF
TGCAGTGCTCGGACAGGGGGCGGTCATCAGCCCCAGCATTTT
>TRBV7-2|-|TRBJ1-1|many
CASSLTRGGTEAFF
TGTGCCAGCAGCTTAACCCGGGGGGGCACTGAAGCTTTCTTT
>TRBV7-3|TRBD1|TRBJ2-5|-
CASSWDRQETQYF
TGTGCCAGCAGCTGGGACAGACAAGAGACCCAGTACTTC
>TRBV20-1|TRBD2|TRBJ2-3|many
CSATRPGLAGHTDTQYF
TGCAGTGCAACACGTCCGGGACTAGCGGGCCACACAGATACGCAGTATTTT
>TRBV5-1|-|TRBJ2-2|-
CASSGRGPNTGELFF
TGCGCCAGCAGCGGACGGGGGCCGAACACCGGGGAGCTGTTTTTT
>TRBV2|-|TRBJ1-1|few
CASSHIPAEAFF
TGTGCCAGCAGCCACATACCCGCTGAAGCTTTCTTT
>TRBV5-1|-|TRBJ1-5|many
CASSSTGPNQPQHF
TGCGCCAGCAGCTCGACGGGACCCAATCAGCCCCAGCATTTT
>TRBV6-6|-|TRBJ1-4|-
CASSSYRVGEKLFF
TGTGCCAGCAGTTCTTACAGGGTGGGGGAAAAACTGTTTTTT
>TRBV20-1|-|TRBJ1-4|many
CSARGIRGTNEKLFF
TGCAGTGCTAGAGGAATAAGGGGAACTAATGAAAAACTGTTTTTT
>TRBV6-2/TRBV6-3|-|TRBJ2-2|many
CASSLGVNTGELFF
TGTGCCAGCAGTCTGGGAGTGAACACCGGGGAGCTGTTTTTT
>TRBV2|-|TRBJ2-7|-
CASTRQYSYEQYF
TGTGCCAGCACCCGACAGTACTCCTACGAGCAGTACTTC
>TRBV18|TRBD2|TRBJ2-3|many
CASSPPKASGTYTQYF
TGTGCCAGCTCACCACCGAAGGCTAGCGGGACATATACGCAGTATTTT
>TRBV12-3/TRBV12-4|-|TRBJ2-2|few
CASSWRAAGELFF
TGTGCCAGCAGTTGGCGAGCGGCCGGGGAGCTGTTTTTT
>TRBV11-2|-|TRBJ2-6|many
CASSLVGGVGANVLTF
TGTGCCAGCAGCTTAGTAGGAGGGGTTGGGGCCAACGTCCTGACTTTC
>TRBV2|-|TRBJ2-3|few
CASSASGDTQYF
TGTGCCAGCAGTGCCAGCGGGGATACGCAGTATTTT
>TRBV9|-|TRBJ1-2|-
CASSVRGAF
TGTGCCAGCAGCGTTCGGGGCGCCTTC
>TRBV20-1|-|TRBJ1-1|few
CSAGPYTAGDAEAFF
TGCAGTGCTGGACCTTACACCGCCGGAGACGCTGAAGCTTTCTTT
>TRBV7-2|TRBD1|TRBJ1-6|few
CASSPRTGGFSPLHF
TGTGCCAGCAGCCCAAGGACAGGGGGCTTTTCTCCCCTCCACTTT
>TRBV7-2|TRBD2|TRBJ2-3|many
CASGNIAGGFTRASTDTQYF
TGTGCCAGCGGAAACATAGCGGGGGGATTTACAAGGGCTAGCACAGATACGCAGTATTTT
>TRBV12-3/TRBV12-4|-|TRBJ2-3|many
CASRAGHGTQYF
TGTGCCAGCAGGGCAGGGCACGGTACGCAGTATTTT
>TRBV7-2|-|TRBJ2-5|-
CASSLDLVQETQYF
TGTGCCAGCAGCTTAGATCTAGTCCAGGAGACCCAGTACTTC
>TRBV12-5|TRBD2|TRBJ2-3|few
CASGLGYSSGGPRTDTQYF
TGTGCTAGTGGTTTGGGATATTCTAGCGGGGGACCCCGCACAGATACGCAGTATTTT
>TRBV4-2|-|TRBJ2-3|many
CASSHNPTDTQYF
TGTGCCAGCAGCCACAACCCCACAGATACGCAGTATTTT
>TRBV15|-|TRBJ1-2|-
CATSRDLTGWSGYTF
TGTGCCACCAGCAGAGATTTAACAGGATGGAGTGGCTACACCTTC
>TRBV4-2|TRBD2|TRBJ2-4|few
CASSQDSGGLAGGYIQYF
TGTGCCAGCAGCCAAGATTCGGGTGGACTAGCGGGGGGATACATTCAGTACTTC
>TRBV7-2|-|TRBJ2-1|many
CASSPRFAGDEQFF
TGTGCCAGCAGCCCCCGCTTCGCGGGTGATGAGCAGTTCTTC
>TRBV15|TRBD2|TRBJ2-3|-
CATSILAESTDTQYF
TGTGCCACCAGCATTCTAGCGGAGAGCACAGATACGCAGTATTTT
>TRBV4-1|TRBD2|TRBJ2-2|many
CASRGTRGSGELFF
TGCGCCAGCAGGGGGACGCGGGGGAGCGGGGAGCTGTTTTTT
>TRBV5-5|-|TRBJ2-5|-
CASSLEVMQETQYF
TGTGCCAGCAGCTTGGAGGTTATGCAAGAGACCCAGTACTTC
>TRBV9|-|TRBJ2-7|few
CASQEQYF
TGTGCCAGCCAAGAGCAGTACTTC
>TRBV24-1|TRBD1|TRBJ2-1|many
CATSGNRDRDYNEQFF
TGTGCCACCAGTGGAAACCGGGACAGAGACTACAATGAGCAGTTCTTC
>TRBV19|-|TRBJ2-2|-
CASRQRPNTGELFF
TGTGCCAGTAGGCAGCGGCCGAACACCGGGGAGCTGTTTTTT
>TRBV27|TRBD2|TRBJ2-5|few
CASSSPAGAEETQYF
TGTGCCAGCAGTTCCCCAGCGGGGGCGGAGGAGACCCAGTACTTC
>TRBV7-2|TRBD1|TRBJ1-2|-
CASRPGQSFYGYTF
TGTGCCAGCAGACCGGGACAGAGCTTCTATGGCTACACCTTC
>TRBV14|-|TRBJ2-3|-
CASSPSGVLKDTQYF
TGTGCCAGCAGCCCCTCTGGGGTACTCAAAGATACGCAGTATTTT
>TRBV6-2/TRBV6-3|TRBD1|TRBJ2-1|few
CASDREGYNEQFF
TGTGCCAGCGACAGGGAAGGCTACAATGAGCAGTTCTTC
>TRBV5-1|TRBD2|TRBJ2-5|many
CASSLALSGGETQYF
TGCGCCAGCAGCTTGGCCTTATCGGGGGGAGAGACCCAGTACTTC